This TCR beta chain was found in a study of post-analysis software for immune sequencing data. Study conclusions and caveats: Versus controls, multiple sclerosis patients showed significantly lower diversity (normalized Chao1). When patients were compared with controls, about five TRBV segments were more frequent, TRBV5-6, TRBV5-1 and TRBV20-1 among them. Samples from a shared batch, those prepared together, strongly co-clustered by F measure.

V shed 4 bases and J 0 bases; nucleotides not matched to a gene: 13. The CDR3 consists of 17 residues. CDR1 and CDR2 (germline): DFQATT, SNEGSKA (reference sequence). cDNA libraries for TCR beta contained unique molecular identifiers. Around 450,000 cDNA molecules were recovered from an input of about 0.85 to 11 million T cells. TCRdb itself ran the PCR reads through MiXCR, one entry per CDR3 protein. This table holds roughly 730,000 distinct CDR3 sequences, roughly 30% found once. Regarding this clonotype: Its antigen is not identified.

This sequence was found in a girl aged 10 to 17 with multiple sclerosis. Sequencing was carried out using blood. This sequence joins TRBV20-1 and TRBJ2-5; 8 bases align to TRBD2. The CDR3 DNA sequence: TGCAGTGCTATCCCCTCCGGGGTAGCGGGACACCAAGAGACCCAGTACTTC. This gives the protein CSAIPSGVAGHQETQYF.